These T cell receptor beta chains were read from a single sample in a study of shared clonotypes between healthy human individuals. The assay was immunoSEQ multiplex PCR, and TCRdb's table has in-frame clones only and misses some. The sample has 1.5 million to 1.9 million clones; about 98% are singletons. The sequenced sample was naive CD4+ T cells sorted from blood. Receptors were obtained from a man younger than 40 in good health. Both conserved end residues are part of each CDR3.

v_call: TRBV29-1
j_call: TRBJ2-7
cdr3_aa: CSVEDKAYEQYF

v_call: TRBV5-4
j_call: TRBJ2-2
cdr3_aa: CASSPGGVATGELFF

v_call: TRBV7-3
j_call: TRBJ2-2
cdr3_aa: CASSPQGAGPGELFF

v_call: TRBV5-4
j_call: TRBJ2-3
cdr3_aa: CASSLGRVGTDTQYF

v_call: TRBV11-2
j_call: TRBJ1-3
cdr3_aa: CASSTTEPAVTLLTYF

v_call: TRBV5-6
j_call: TRBJ2-7
cdr3_aa: CASSLDGYEQYF

v_call: TRBV30
j_call: TRBJ2-6
cdr3_aa: CAKGVSGANVLTF

v_call: TRBV28
j_call: TRBJ1-5
cdr3_aa: CASRTGGSQPQHF

v_call: TRBV29-1
j_call: TRBJ2-7
cdr3_aa: CSVAEGQGAFEQYF

v_call: TRBV9
j_call: TRBJ2-5
cdr3_aa: CASSNRLSRHQETQYF

v_call: TRBV14
j_call: TRBJ2-5
cdr3_aa: CASSQDRPGLGTQYF

v_call: TRBV18
j_call: TRBJ2-2
cdr3_aa: CASSPRPGTGVSGELFF

v_call: TRBV6-6
j_call: TRBJ1-1
cdr3_aa: CASIPTGNTEAFF

v_call: TRBV11-3
j_call: TRBJ2-1
cdr3_aa: CASSPGPFSGSKGNEQFF

v_call: TRBV29-1
j_call: TRBJ2-1
cdr3_aa: CSVLTKSSYNEQFF

v_call: TRBV5-1
j_call: TRBJ2-6
cdr3_aa: CASSFYTPDRGYSGANVLTF

v_call: TRBV5-1
j_call: TRBJ2-6
cdr3_aa: CASSLALGAGANVLTF

v_call: TRBV9
j_call: TRBJ2-7
cdr3_aa: CASSTGQARGTYEQYF

v_call: TRBV7-3
j_call: TRBJ2-1
cdr3_aa: CASSLDIDNEQFF

v_call: TRBV18
j_call: TRBJ2-5
cdr3_aa: CASSDNAQETQYF

v_call: TRBV5-1
j_call: TRBJ1-2
cdr3_aa: CASSYAGGADGYTF

v_call: TRBV6-5
j_call: TRBJ2-1
cdr3_aa: CASSYLNRGSNEQFF

v_call: TRBV7-2
j_call: TRBJ2-5
cdr3_aa: CASSLIREETQYF

v_call: TRBV27
j_call: TRBJ1-4
cdr3_aa: CASSPQGFEKLFF

v_call: TRBV2
j_call: TRBJ2-1
cdr3_aa: CASRSDYNEQFF

v_call: TRBV4-1
j_call: TRBJ2-2
cdr3_aa: CASSQATSGNTGELFF

v_call: TRBV11-3
j_call: TRBJ2-1
cdr3_aa: CASSLQGSFPEQFF

v_call: TRBV5-1
j_call: TRBJ2-7
cdr3_aa: CASAQQGPSYEQYF

v_call: TRBV11-3
j_call: TRBJ2-2
cdr3_aa: CASSLGSGRADGELFF